Shown below are 27 T cell receptor beta chains from a single sample sequenced in a study of T-cell memory formation after mild COVID-19. TCRdb re-analysed the 5' RACE reads in MiXCR, keeping a single row per CDR3 protein. The data show over 50,000 distinct CDR3 sequences, approximately 9% seen once. The sequenced sample consisted of PBMCs or a T cell subset sorted from them (not recorded which). Source of these receptors: an adult woman who had mild COVID-19 (a few samples of this study predate the infection). Cell type and time point are not known.

In its sample, this clonotype was seen a few times. This chain uses TRBV15 with TRBJ1-5; no definite D call. Trimming took 0 bases from V and 4 from J, leaving 13 bases between them. Germline-derived CDR1 and CDR2 are LNHNV and YYDKDF (reference sequence). This CDR3 spans 16 amino acids. CDR3 in amino acids: CATSRDHGSPNQPQHF. The CDR3 DNA sequence: TGTGCCACCAGCAGAGATCACGGCAGCCCTAATCAGCCCCAGCATTTT.

J is TRBJ1-5 and V is TRBV2; TRBD1 matches at 7 bases. The CDR3 runs 15 residues. Germline values: CDR1 SNHLY, CDR2 FYNNEI. The V gene end was trimmed by 4 bases and the J gene end by 7 bases; junction bases not matched to a gene: 10. The CDR3 DNA reads as TGTGCCAGCAGTGTAGACAGGGTAGTATACCAGCCCCAGCATTTT. Translated: CASSVDRVVYQPQHF.

This clonotype was recorded at least ten times. This rearrangement joins TRBV12-3 or TRBV12-4 to TRBJ2-3, with 7 bases identical to TRBD2. V shed 3 bases and J 14 bases; nucleotides not matched to a gene: 8. The CDR3 extends over 12 amino acids. The CDR3 coding sequence is TGTGCCAGCAGTTTGAACGGGGGGAGTTGGTATTTT. This translates into CASSLNGGSWYF.

This clonotype was seen repeatedly, ten times or more. J is TRBJ1-4 and V is TRBV5-1; possible D gene TRBD1, 6 bases. V lost 4 bases and J 0 bases, leaving 13 bases between the germline ends. Per the germline V gene, CDR1 is SGHRS and CDR2 is YFSETQ. The CDR3 covers 16 residues. CDR3: CASSQTGPATNEKLFF. In DNA, the CDR3 is TGCGCCAGCAGCCAGACAGGTCCGGCAACTAATGAAAAACTGTTTTTT.

The chain uses TRBV6-2 or TRBV6-3 and TRBJ2-2; unclear D gene. Trimming took off 7 bases at V and 5 bases at J, with 11 bases between the two ends. The CDR3 spans 13 residues. Germline values: CDR1 MNHEY, CDR2 SVGEGT. The CDR3 is CASIRALTGELFF. CDR3 in DNA: TGTGCCAGCATTCGGGCTTTAACCGGGGAGCTGTTTTTT.

The chain has TRBV6-5 and TRBJ1-5; D might be TRBD1 (5 bases). This CDR3 region has 14 residues. CDR1 and CDR2 from the germline V gene are MNHEY and SVGAGI. The germline V and J ends were trimmed by 4 bases and 3 bases, with 10 bases remaining between them. CDR3 region: CASSWRGNNQPQHF. CDR3 nucleotides: TGTGCCAGCAGTTGGAGGGGTAACAATCAGCCCCAGCATTTT.

The chain recombines TRBV19 with TRBJ1-5; D not certain. Trimming removed 4 bases at V and 5 bases at J, with 9 bases between. Germline V lookup: CDR1 LNHDA, CDR2 SQIVND (reference sequence). The CDR3 runs to 13 residues. CDR3 nucleotides: TGTGCCAGTAGTAAACAAGAGTATCAGCCCCAGCATTTT. This codes for CASSKQEYQPQHF.

This clonotype occurred a few times. The chain carries TRBV6-5 and TRBJ1-1, with D possibly being TRBD1 (5 bases). In germline, CDR1 is MNHEY, CDR2 SVGAGI. Trimming removed 6 bases at V and 2 bases at J, with 7 bases between. The CDR3 sequence is 12 residues long. The CDR3 region has the DNA TGTGCCAGCAGGACAGCTAACACTGAAGCTTTCTTT. Its protein is CASRTANTEAFF.

The rearrangement joins TRBV4-2 to TRBJ1-2, with TRBD1 as a possible D gene (5 bases). CDR3 size: 18 residues. Germline assignment: CDR1 LGHNA and CDR2 YNFKEQ. V was clipped by 0 bases and J by 8 bases, with 25 bases between them. CDR3 nucleotide sequence: TGTGCCAGCAGCCAAGACAGGTTCGGAGGGACCTACAGCCAGGGCTACACCTTC. Protein product: CASSQDRFGGTYSQGYTF.

This clonotype appeared many times. The J gene is TRBJ2-7, the V gene TRBV10-3; 8 bases map to TRBD2. This CDR3 is built from 12 residues. Germline V gene lookup returns CDR1 ENHRY and CDR2 SYGVKD. After removal of 7 bases from V and 7 bases from J, the junction contained 6 bases not matched to a gene. The CDR3 DNA follows: TGTGCCATCACAGCGGGAGTGGGGGAGCAGTACTTC. Its translation: CAITAGVGEQYF.

The sample holds many counts of this clonotype. This sequence joins TRBV6-4 and TRBJ1-1; unclear D gene. The CDR3 runs to 13 residues. The germline V and J ends were trimmed by 2 bases and 1 base, with 5 bases remaining between them. CDR1 is MRHNA and CDR2 is SNTAGT in the germline V gene. DNA for the CDR3: TGTGCCAGCAGTGACGGGGAGAACACTGAAGCTTTCTTT. It encodes CASSDGENTEAFF.

The chain employs TRBV3-1 and TRBJ2-2; D not certain. The CDR3 is 18 residues long. Trimming took 1 base from V and 1 from J, leaving 16 bases between them. Germline V gene data show CDR1 as LGHDT and CDR2 as YNNKEL (reference sequence). The CDR3 DNA sequence: TGTGCCAGCAGCCAAGGTGGCAACACTCGACGGAACACCGGGGAGCTGTTTTTT. Its translation is CASSQGGNTRRNTGELFF.

The table lists this clonotype with a few counts. V gene TRBV5-4 combines with J gene TRBJ2-1, with 7 bases matching TRBD1. Germline CDR1 reads SGHNT; CDR2 reads YYREEE (reference sequence). The CDR3 is made up of 16 amino acids. V was pared by 0 bases and J by 4 bases, with 7 bases of the junction left unmatched. CDR3 bases: TGTGCCAGCAGCTTGGGAAGGGGGCGGACGTACAATGAGCAGTTCTTC. It yields the protein CASSLGRGRTYNEQFF. The whole variable domain, remainder taken from reference TRBV5-4 and TRBJ2-1, is ETGVTQSPTHLIKTRGQQVTLRCSSQSGHNTVSWYQQALGQGPQFIFQYYREEENGRGNFPPRFSGLQFPNYSSELNVNALELDDSALYLCASSLGRGRTYNEQFFGPGTRLTVL.

This clonotype was recorded many times. The junction and the germline gene differ at one end; a read error may be behind it. The V call is TRBV7-8, the J call TRBJ2-5; D not certain. CDR3 length: 14 residues. Germline V CDR1 and CDR2: SGHVS, FQNEAQ. The CDR3 reads CASSLRAPQGTQYF. Here the CDR3 DNA reads TGTGCCAGCAGCTTAAGGGCACCGCAAGGGACCCAGTACTTC.

This CDR3 reads CASSLAGDVYGYTF. The CDR3 DNA reads as TGTGCCAGCAGCCTTGCAGGGGACGTCTATGGCTACACCTTC. V is TRBV7-8 and J is TRBJ1-2; the D gene is possibly TRBD1 (6 bases). The ends were cut back, 5 bases at V and 4 bases at J, with 14 bases in the middle. The CDR3 has 14 amino acids. Germline loops: CDR1 SGHVS, CDR2 FQNEAQ.

The chain joins TRBV12-3 or TRBV12-4 to TRBJ1-5; 8 nucleotides match TRBD1. CDR3 length: 15 amino acids. The ends lost 7 bases at V and 9 bases at J; junction bases unmatched: 14. DNA of the CDR3: TGTGCCAGCACCCTCGGTAGGGGACAGGCCCTGCCCCAGCATTTT. This translates into CASTLGRGQALPQHF.

This clonotype came up many times. The rearrangement uses TRBV7-9 and TRBJ2-7; TRBD2 agrees at 7 bases. The CDR3 is made up of 14 amino acids. CDR1 and CDR2 from the germline V gene are SEHNR and FQNEAQ (reference sequence). J was trimmed by 6 bases and V by 5 bases; bases with no gene match: 10. The DNA for the CDR3 is TGTGCCAGCAGCCCGGGAGCGGGGATGGGCGAGCAGTACTTC. It is translated as CASSPGAGMGEQYF.

This clonotype appeared a few times. V usage is TRBV19 and J usage is TRBJ2-3, with 8 bases matching TRBD1. Unmatched junction bases numbered 7, after V lost 5 bases and J lost 0 bases. In germline, CDR1 is LNHDA, CDR2 SQIVND (reference sequence). CDR3 length equals 16 residues. The CDR3 DNA is TGTGCCAGTAGTCCCTTGACAGGGGCGAGCACAGATACGCAGTATTTT. Translating it yields CASSPLTGASTDTQYF.

The table lists this clonotype with a few counts. The chain has TRBV12-3 or TRBV12-4 and TRBJ1-5; 7 bases are shared with TRBD1. Trimming cost V 8 bases and J 10 bases; bases outside gene matches: 8. This CDR3 has 12 residues. CDR3 amino acids: CASGQEHSPQHF. In nucleotides, the CDR3 is TGTGCCAGCGGACAGGAACATAGCCCCCAGCATTTT.

This clonotype appeared a few times. The chain couples TRBV6-1 to TRBJ2-2; D assignment may be TRBD1 or TRBD2 (5 bases each). The V end lost 3 bases, the J end lost 7 bases, and 15 bases lay between the germline ends. This CDR3 has 15 residues. Germline-derived CDR1 and CDR2 are MNHNS and SASEGT. Here the CDR3 reads CASSETYGDVGELFF. CDR3 sequence (DNA): TGTGCCAGCAGTGAGACTTACGGGGACGTCGGGGAGCTGTTTTTT.

The chain links TRBV7-6 to TRBJ2-7, with D perhaps TRBD2 (5 bases). The CDR3 consists of 14 residues. Germline values: CDR1 SGHVS, CDR2 FNYEAQ. The germline V and J ends were trimmed by 5 bases and 3 bases, with 14 bases remaining between them. DNA for the CDR3: TGTGCCAGCAGCCCGCCGGGGATGAACTACGAGCAGTACTTC. It translates to CASSPPGMNYEQYF.

This clonotype has more than one count but fewer than ten. This rearrangement joins TRBV10-3 to TRBJ2-2; weak D call: TRBD1 (5 bases). The CDR3 consists of 15 residues. Per germline, CDR1 ENHRY and CDR2 SYGVKD. V was pared by 3 bases and J by 5 bases, with 13 bases between. CDR3 coding DNA: TGTGCCATCAGTGAAAGGGGATCACCGACCGGGGAGCTGTTTTTT. It codes for CAISERGSPTGELFF.

This clonotype came up many times. The chain links TRBV11-1 to TRBJ2-3, with 9 bases that match TRBD1. With 3 bases clipped from V and 1 base from J, the junction kept 11 bases outside the gene matches. The germline V gene has CDR1 SGHAT and CDR2 FQDESV (reference sequence). CDR3 length equals 18 residues. Here the CDR3 reads CASSFQRTGQGGTDTQYF. The CDR3, as DNA: TGTGCCAGCAGCTTCCAACGAACGGGACAGGGAGGCACAGATACGCAGTATTTT.

This clonotype was seen at least ten times. The V gene is TRBV7-2, the J gene TRBJ2-1; 11 bases agree with TRBD2. Germline CDR1 is SGHTA and CDR2 is FQGNSA. The V and J ends lost 5 bases and 7 bases, in that order; junction bases with no gene match: 7. This CDR3 contains 15 residues. The CDR3 sequence is CASSPAWTSGNEQFF. The CDR3 nucleotides read TGTGCCAGCAGCCCCGCATGGACTAGCGGGAATGAGCAGTTCTTC.

The chain carries TRBV5-1 and TRBJ2-1; D perhaps matches TRBD2 (6 bases). CDR3 length: 15 amino acids. Germline V CDR1 and CDR2: SGHRS, YFSETQ. The V end lost 3 bases, the J end lost 9 bases, and 19 bases lay between the germline ends. This CDR3 reads CASSSGTFTVGEQFF. The CDR3 DNA reads TGCGCCAGCAGCTCCGGGACTTTCACGGTGGGTGAGCAGTTCTTC.

This clonotype came up many times. This sequence joins TRBV21-1 and TRBJ2-7. TRBV21-1 counts as a pseudogene. The CDR3 spans 10 residues. CDR3 in amino acids: CASSPYEQYF. The CDR3 nucleotides are TGTGCCAGCAGCCCCTACGAGCAGTACTTC.

This clonotype was seen a handful of times. The V gene is TRBV30, the J gene TRBJ2-7, with a tentative D call TRBD2 (5 bases). Trimming took 2 bases from V and 3 from J, leaving 14 bases between them. Germline lookup yields CDR1 GTSNPN and CDR2 SVGIG (reference sequence). This CDR3 region has 14 residues. CDR3 loop: CAWSFTPRGYEQYF. CDR3 sequence (DNA): TGTGCCTGGAGTTTCACTCCCCGGGGCTACGAGCAGTACTTC.